This T cell receptor beta chain was obtained from a study of blood T cell repertoires in COVID-19. The wider study: T cells, B-cell-depleted T cells, or PBMCs provided the cDNA or gDNA that served as material.

The sample holds one count of this clone. V was shortened by 2 bases and J by 4 bases, with 12 bases between the two germline ends. Germline V gene sequence: CDR1 MNHEY, CDR2 SVGAGI. The CDR3 is made up of 14 amino acids. TCRdb keeps only in-frame clones here, not all; method: immunoSEQ multiplex PCR. Of around 70,000 clones listed, around 86% were seen once; the top ten hold roughly 6.5%. Sequencing input: peripheral blood. This chain connects TRBV6-5 to TRBJ2-7, with a weak D call TRBD1 (5 bases). The clonotype was recovered from a man aged 45-65 years with active COVID-19. The CDR3 sequence: CASSYNGRVYEQYF. CDR3 bases: TGTGCCAGCAGTTACAACGGCAGGGTATACGAGCAGTACTTC.